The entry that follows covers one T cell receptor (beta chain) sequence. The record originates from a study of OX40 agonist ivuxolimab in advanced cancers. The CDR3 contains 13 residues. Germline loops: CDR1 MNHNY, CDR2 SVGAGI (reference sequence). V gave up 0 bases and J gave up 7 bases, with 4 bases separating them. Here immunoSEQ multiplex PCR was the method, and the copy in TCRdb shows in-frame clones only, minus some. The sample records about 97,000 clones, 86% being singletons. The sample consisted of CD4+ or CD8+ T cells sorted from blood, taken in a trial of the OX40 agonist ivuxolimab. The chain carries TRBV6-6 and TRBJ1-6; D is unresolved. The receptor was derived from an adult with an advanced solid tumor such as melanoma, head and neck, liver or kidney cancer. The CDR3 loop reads CASSYSGNSPLHF. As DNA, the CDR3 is TGTGCCAGCAGTTACTCGGGGAATTCACCCCTCCACTTT.